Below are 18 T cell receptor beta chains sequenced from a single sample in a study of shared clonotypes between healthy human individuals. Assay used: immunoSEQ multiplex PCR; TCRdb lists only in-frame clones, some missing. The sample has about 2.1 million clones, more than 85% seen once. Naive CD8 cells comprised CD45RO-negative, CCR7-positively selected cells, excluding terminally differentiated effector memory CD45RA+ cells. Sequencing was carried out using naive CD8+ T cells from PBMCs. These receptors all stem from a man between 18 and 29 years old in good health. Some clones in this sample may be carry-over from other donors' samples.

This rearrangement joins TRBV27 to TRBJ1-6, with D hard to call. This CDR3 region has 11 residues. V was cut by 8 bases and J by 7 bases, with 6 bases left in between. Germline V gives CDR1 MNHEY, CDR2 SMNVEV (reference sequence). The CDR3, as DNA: TGTGCCAGCGGGTTAAATTCACCCCTCCACTTT. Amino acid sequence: CASGLNSPLHF.

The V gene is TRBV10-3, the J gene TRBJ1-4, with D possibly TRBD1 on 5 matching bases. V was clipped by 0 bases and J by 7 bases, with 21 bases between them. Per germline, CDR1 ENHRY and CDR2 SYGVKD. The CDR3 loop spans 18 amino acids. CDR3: CAISESLWGTVGGEKLFF. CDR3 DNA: TGTGCCATCAGTGAGTCATTATGGGGGACCGTCGGTGGTGAAAAACTGTTTTTT.

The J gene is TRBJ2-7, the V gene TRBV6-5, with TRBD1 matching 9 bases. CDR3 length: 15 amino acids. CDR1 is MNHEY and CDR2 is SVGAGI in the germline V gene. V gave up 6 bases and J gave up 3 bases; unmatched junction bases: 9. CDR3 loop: CASSPDRGLSYEQYF. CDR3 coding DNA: TGTGCCAGCAGCCCCGACAGGGGGTTAAGCTACGAGCAGTACTTC.

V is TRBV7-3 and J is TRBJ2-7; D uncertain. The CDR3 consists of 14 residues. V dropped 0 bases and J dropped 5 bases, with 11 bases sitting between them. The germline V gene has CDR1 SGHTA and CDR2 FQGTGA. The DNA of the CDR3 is TGTGCCAGCAGCTTAACCGGACGCCAGCACGAGCAGTACTTC. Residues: CASSLTGRQHEQYF.

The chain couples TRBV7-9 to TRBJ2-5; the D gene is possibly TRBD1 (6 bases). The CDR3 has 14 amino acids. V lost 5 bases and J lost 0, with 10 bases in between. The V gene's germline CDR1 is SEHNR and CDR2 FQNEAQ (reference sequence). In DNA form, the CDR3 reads TGTGCCAGCAGCCCAACAGGGCACCAAGAGACCCAGTACTTC. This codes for CASSPTGHQETQYF.

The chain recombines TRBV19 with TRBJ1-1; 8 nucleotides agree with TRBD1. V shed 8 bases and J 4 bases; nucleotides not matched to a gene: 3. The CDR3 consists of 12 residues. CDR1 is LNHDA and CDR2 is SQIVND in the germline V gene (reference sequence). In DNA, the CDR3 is TGTGCCAGTGTAACAGGGGGCACTGAAGCTTTCTTT. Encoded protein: CASVTGGTEAFF. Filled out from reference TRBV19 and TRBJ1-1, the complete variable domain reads DGGITQSPKYLFRKEGQNVTLSCEQNLNHDAMYWYRQDPGQGLRLIYYSQIVNDFQKGDIAEGYSVSREKKESFPLTVTSAQKNPTAFYLCASVTGGTEAFFGQGTRLTVV.

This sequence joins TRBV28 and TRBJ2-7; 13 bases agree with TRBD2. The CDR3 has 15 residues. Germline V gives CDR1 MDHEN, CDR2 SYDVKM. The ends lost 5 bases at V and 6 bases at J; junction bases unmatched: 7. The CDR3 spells CASSIGLAGVAEQYF. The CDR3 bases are TGTGCCAGCAGTATAGGACTAGCGGGAGTAGCCGAGCAGTACTTC.

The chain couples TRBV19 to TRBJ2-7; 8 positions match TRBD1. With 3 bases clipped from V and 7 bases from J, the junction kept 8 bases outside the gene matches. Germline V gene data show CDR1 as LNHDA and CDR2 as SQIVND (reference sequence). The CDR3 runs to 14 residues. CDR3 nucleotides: TGTGCCAGTAGTATTTTGGGACAGGTCTGGGAGCAGTACTTC. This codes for CASSILGQVWEQYF.

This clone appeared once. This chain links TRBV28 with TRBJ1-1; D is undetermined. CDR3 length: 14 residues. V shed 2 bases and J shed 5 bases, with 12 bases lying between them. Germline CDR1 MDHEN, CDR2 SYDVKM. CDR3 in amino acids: CASSLSDRRTEAFF. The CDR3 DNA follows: TGTGCCAGCAGTTTAAGTGACCGGCGGACTGAAGCTTTCTTT.

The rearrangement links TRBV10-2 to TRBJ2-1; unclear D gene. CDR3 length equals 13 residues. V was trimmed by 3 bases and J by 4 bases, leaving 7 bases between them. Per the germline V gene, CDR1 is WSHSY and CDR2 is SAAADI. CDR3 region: CASSEKNYNEQFF. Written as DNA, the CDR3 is TGCGCCAGCAGTGAAAAGAATTACAATGAGCAGTTCTTC.

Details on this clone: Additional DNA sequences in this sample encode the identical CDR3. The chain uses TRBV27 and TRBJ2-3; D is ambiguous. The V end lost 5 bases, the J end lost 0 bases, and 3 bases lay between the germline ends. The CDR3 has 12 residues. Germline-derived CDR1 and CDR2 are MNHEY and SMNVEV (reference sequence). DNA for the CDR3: TGTGCCAGCAGTGCTAGCACAGATACGCAGTATTTT. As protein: CASSASTDTQYF.

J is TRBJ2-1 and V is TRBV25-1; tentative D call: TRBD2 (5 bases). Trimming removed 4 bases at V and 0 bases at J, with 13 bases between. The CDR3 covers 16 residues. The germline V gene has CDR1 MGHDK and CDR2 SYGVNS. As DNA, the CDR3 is TGTGCCAGCAGTGGGGTCGAGGGCAGCTCCTACAATGAGCAGTTCTTC. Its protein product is CASSGVEGSSYNEQFF.

DNA for the CDR3: TGTGCCAGCGCCGACAGGGCAGCTCACAATGAGCAGTTCTTC. Its protein product is CASADRAAHNEQFF. This sequence joins TRBV27 and TRBJ2-1; 7 positions match TRBD1. CDR1 is MNHEY and CDR2 is SMNVEV in the germline V gene (reference sequence). The CDR3 consists of 14 residues. J lost 5 bases, V lost 8 bases, and 9 bases had no gene match.

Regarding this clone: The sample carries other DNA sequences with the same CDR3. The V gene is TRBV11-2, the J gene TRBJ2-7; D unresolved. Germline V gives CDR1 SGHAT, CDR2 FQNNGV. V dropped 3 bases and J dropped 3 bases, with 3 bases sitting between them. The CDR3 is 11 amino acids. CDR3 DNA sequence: TGTGCCAGCAGCTTCAGCTACGAGCAGTACTTC. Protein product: CASSFSYEQYF.

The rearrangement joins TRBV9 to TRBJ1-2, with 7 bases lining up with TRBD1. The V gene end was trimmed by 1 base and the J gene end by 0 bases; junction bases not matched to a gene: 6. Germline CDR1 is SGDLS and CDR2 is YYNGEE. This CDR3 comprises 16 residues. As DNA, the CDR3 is TGTGCCAGCAGCGTAAGTTACAGGGGATCTAACTATGGCTACACCTTC. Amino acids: CASSVSYRGSNYGYTF.

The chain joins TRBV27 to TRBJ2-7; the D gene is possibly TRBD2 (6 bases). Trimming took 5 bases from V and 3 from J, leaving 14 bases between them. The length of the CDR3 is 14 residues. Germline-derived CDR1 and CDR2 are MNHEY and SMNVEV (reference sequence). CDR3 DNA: TGTGCCAGCAGTGCGGGACGGACTTACTACGAGCAGTACTTC. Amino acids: CASSAGRTYYEQYF.

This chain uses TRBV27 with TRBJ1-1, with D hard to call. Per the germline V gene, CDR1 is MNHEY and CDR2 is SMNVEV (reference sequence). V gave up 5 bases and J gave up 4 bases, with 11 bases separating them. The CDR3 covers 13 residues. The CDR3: CASSPHRGTEAFF. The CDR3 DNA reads TGTGCCAGCAGTCCTCACCGGGGCACTGAAGCTTTCTTT.

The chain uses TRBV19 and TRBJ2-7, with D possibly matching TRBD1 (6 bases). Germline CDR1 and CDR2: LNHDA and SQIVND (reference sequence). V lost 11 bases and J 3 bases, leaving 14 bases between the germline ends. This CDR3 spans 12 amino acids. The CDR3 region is CAGKGHFYEQYF. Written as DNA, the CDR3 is TGTGCCGGAAAGGGACACTTCTACGAGCAGTACTTC.